Listed here are 12 T cell receptor beta chains from one sample, sequenced in a study of read filtering for tumor transcriptome and immune sequencing. This library used roughly 400 ng RNA and molecular barcoded adaptors spanning alpha/delta and beta/gamma chains. TCRdb fed the reads into MiXCR, producing one record per CDR3 protein. The sample contains about 57,000 distinct CDR3 sequences, more than 20% of which appear only once. Sequenced sample: a population of CD138-negative cells sorted from bone marrow. These receptors were obtained from a donor older than 35 with multiple myeloma.

This clonotype was recorded at least ten times. The rearrangement links TRBV9 to TRBJ2-7; weak D call: TRBD2 (5 bases). CDR1 is SGDLS and CDR2 is YYNGEE in the germline V gene. The V gene lost 4 bases and the J gene lost 4 bases, with 18 bases spanning the gap. This CDR3 comprises 15 residues. CDR3 in amino acids: CASSPPDSHRYEQYF. In nucleotides, the CDR3 is TGTGCCAGCAGCCCCCCGGACTCGCACCGTTACGAGCAGTACTTC.

This clonotype was counted only a few times. The chain couples TRBV27 to TRBJ2-7; TRBD1 agrees at 10 bases. Germline CDR1 and CDR2: MNHEY and SMNVEV (reference sequence). The CDR3 runs 13 residues. Trimming at V came to 6 bases and at J to 7 bases, leaving 6 bases not matched to a gene. CDR3 residues: CASSRQGAFEQYF. CDR3 nucleotides: TGTGCCAGCAGCCGACAGGGGGCGTTTGAGCAGTACTTC.

This clonotype appeared once. The chain uses TRBV7-9 and TRBJ2-3; D might be TRBD1 (6 bases). The CDR3 is made up of 15 amino acids. Between the trimmed V and J ends, which lost 4 bases and 4 bases, there was a span of 15 bases. Germline values: CDR1 SEHNR, CDR2 FQNEAQ (reference sequence). CDR3 bases: TGTGCCAGCAGCTACAGGGTTGGTAGGTCAGATACGCAGTATTTT. Translation gives CASSYRVGRSDTQYF. Filled out from reference TRBV7-9 and TRBJ2-3, the complete variable domain reads DTGVSQNPRHKITKRGQNVTFRCDPISEHNRLYWYRQTLGQGPEFLTYFQNEAQLEKSRLLSDRFSAERPKGSFSTLEIQRTEQGDSAMYLCASSYRVGRSDTQYFGPGTRLTVL.

This clonotype was observed many times. The V call is TRBV25-1, the J call TRBJ2-7, with TRBD1 identical over 10 bases. CDR1 and CDR2 from the germline V gene are MGHDK and SYGVNS. V lost 5 bases to trimming and J lost 2 bases; unmatched junction nucleotides: 6. The CDR3 consists of 15 residues. Here the CDR3 DNA reads TGTGCCAGCAGTCCCCCCGGACAGGGGGCCTACGAGCAGTACTTC. Translation gives CASSPPGQGAYEQYF.

There are many counts of this clonotype. The chain joins TRBV24-1 to TRBJ2-1; maybe TRBD1 (5 bases). CDR3 length equals 17 residues. CDR1 is KGHDR, CDR2 SFDVKD, per germline. The V and J ends lost 4 bases and 0 bases respectively, with 15 bases between them. CDR3 DNA: TGTGCCACCAGTGACACGAGACATGGGGCCTCCTACAATGAGCAGTTCTTC. This codes for CATSDTRHGASYNEQFF.

Points on this clonotype: One base away lies a much larger clone, so this may be a sequencing read error. This chain links TRBV7-9 with TRBJ2-7; the D is unclear. This CDR3 has 13 amino acids. The germline gives CDR1 SEHNR, CDR2 FQNEAQ (reference sequence). The CDR3 bases are TGTGGCAGCAGCCTGGACGGCTCCTACGAGCAGTACTTC. Protein product: CGSSLDGSYEQYF.

In its sample, this clonotype was seen many times. The chain is built from TRBV20-1 and TRBJ2-1, with D possibly called TRBD1 or TRBD2 (5 bases each). The germline CDR1 and CDR2 sequences are DFQATT and SNEGSKA (reference sequence). Deletions cut 2 bases from V and 0 bases from J, with 11 bases between. This CDR3 is 15 amino acids long. The CDR3 reads CSARLGPSSYNEQFF. DNA for the CDR3: TGCAGTGCTAGACTGGGACCGAGCTCCTACAATGAGCAGTTCTTC.

This clonotype showed up just a few times. The chain employs TRBV5-1 and TRBJ1-4; a possible D gene is TRBD1 (5 bases). The CDR3 covers 16 residues. Trimming pared 0 bases from V and 5 bases from J, leaving 14 bases between. CDR1 SGHRS and CDR2 YFSETQ come from the germline V gene. CDR3 in DNA: TGCGCCAGCAGCTTGGAAACCGGGACGGAGAATGAAAAACTGTTTTTT. Residues: CASSLETGTENEKLFF.

Regarding this clonotype: A much bigger clone sits one base away, suggesting this may be a read error. The genes are TRBV20-1 and TRBJ2-3; D tentatively reads TRBD1 or TRBD2 (6 bases each). The CDR3 is 14 residues long. Germline V gene lookup returns CDR1 DFQATT and CDR2 SNEGSKA (reference sequence). The CDR3 sequence: CSSRDGGRTDTQYF. CDR3 in DNA: TGCAGTTCTAGGGACGGGGGCCGCACAGATACGCAGTATTTT.

The chain carries TRBV20-1 and TRBJ2-3; 7 nucleotides align to TRBD2. The CDR3 loop spans 14 amino acids. Unmatched junction bases numbered 9, after V lost 6 bases and J lost 3 bases. Germline values: CDR1 DFQATT, CDR2 SNEGSKA (reference sequence). CDR3 coding DNA: TGCAGTGCCGGGAGGCTGGAGGGAACAGATACGCAGTATTTT. Translation gives CSAGRLEGTDTQYF.

The sample holds many counts of this clonotype. The gene calls are TRBV20-1 and TRBJ2-3, with 10 bases identical to TRBD2. The length of the CDR3 is 16 residues. V lost 6 bases to trimming and J lost 6 bases; unmatched junction nucleotides: 15. Germline assignment: CDR1 DFQATT and CDR2 SNEGSKA (reference sequence). The CDR3 bases are TGCAGTGCCCCCCGGATGGCTAGCGGGAGAGAGGATACGCAGTATTTT. This codes for CSAPRMASGREDTQYF.

This clonotype was detected many times. The chain links TRBV7-8 to TRBJ2-2; weak D call: TRBD1 (5 bases). The CDR3 consists of 16 residues. CDR1 and CDR2 (germline): SGHVS, FQNEAQ. Trimming stripped 5 bases from V and 6 bases from J, with 19 bases between. This CDR3 reads CASSPTGKGSPGELFF. CDR3 in DNA: TGTGCCAGCAGCCCCACAGGCAAAGGGTCACCCGGGGAGCTGTTTTTT.